Following are 6 T cell receptor beta chains from one sample sequenced in a study of T cell responses to AZD1222 COVID-19 vaccine (dated by TCRdb to the early 2020s). Libraries came from the immunoSEQ multiplex PCR assay. TCRdb's version of the immuneACCESS table is confined to in-frame rearrangements and falls short of the full clone set. An unresolved V gene accounts for under half of the shortfall where checked; the remainder is of unknown origin. Counted in this sample were 65,000 to 90,000 clones; 70% to 90% of them appeared once. The ten largest clones capture approximately 1.2% of the sample. According to the study, the label for this sample's time point signals: about 28 days (+/-7) after the second vaccine dose. The input for sequencing was peripheral blood, taken 28 days after the second AZD1222 dose. These receptors all stem from an adult who received the AZD1222 COVID-19 vaccine.

DNA for the CDR3: TGTGCCAGCAGAGGGCTTAACAGGGGGGGCACTGAAGCTTTCTTT. Its protein product is CASRGLNRGGTEAFF. This rearrangement joins TRBV6-5 to TRBJ1-1; TRBD1 aligns across 8 bases. The trim removed 6 bases at V and 4 bases at J, leaving 10 bases unmatched. CDR1 and CDR2 from the germline V gene are MNHEY and SVGAGI. The CDR3 has 15 residues.

The chain couples TRBV6-5 to TRBJ1-5; weak D call: TRBD1 (6 bases). From germline, CDR1 is MNHEY and CDR2 SVGAGI. Between the trimmed V and J ends, which lost 2 bases and 4 bases, there was a span of 12 bases. This CDR3 spans 15 amino acids. The CDR3 DNA follows: TGTGCCAGCAGTTACGGCAGGGGTGGGAATCAGCCCCAGCATTTT. It specifies CASSYGRGGNQPQHF.

The chain joins TRBV18 to TRBJ1-2; D is ambiguous. The CDR3 extends over 14 amino acids. The germline V gene has CDR1 KGHSH and CDR2 LQKENI. Between the trimmed V and J ends, which lost 0 bases and 5 bases, there was a span of 10 bases. The CDR3 nucleotides are TGTGCCAGCTCACCACCGTCGAGCCGTTATGGCTACACCTTC. This codes for CASSPPSSRYGYTF.

To note about this clone: The junction differs from germline at one of its ends, possibly a read error. The V call is TRBV20-1, the J call TRBJ1-2, with D possibly being TRBD1 (6 bases). Per the germline V gene, CDR1 is DFQATT and CDR2 is SNEGSKA (reference sequence). There are 11 residues in the CDR3. CDR3 coding DNA: TGCAGTGCTAGTAAAGGACAGAAAGCCCTCTTC. Residues: CSASKGQKALF.

The V gene is TRBV4-1, the J gene TRBJ2-2; D might be TRBD2 (5 bases). This CDR3 is 15 amino acids long. From germline, CDR1 is MGHRA and CDR2 YSYEKL. Between the trimmed V and J ends, which lost 7 bases and 2 bases, there was a span of 14 bases. The CDR3 region has the DNA TGCGCCAGCATGCGTGGACTTCTTAACACCGGGGAGCTGTTTTTT. Protein product: CASMRGLLNTGELFF.

J is TRBJ1-3 and V is TRBV3-1 (or the pseudogene TRBV3-2); 8 nucleotides agree with TRBD1. Germline V gene data show CDR1 as LGHDT and CDR2 as YNNKEL (reference sequence). V trimming: 4 bases; J trimming: 3 bases; junction bases outside the gene matches: 5. This CDR3 is built from 15 residues. This CDR3 reads CASSPSGGFGNTIYF. The CDR3 DNA reads TGTGCCAGCAGCCCCTCAGGGGGCTTTGGAAACACCATATATTTT.